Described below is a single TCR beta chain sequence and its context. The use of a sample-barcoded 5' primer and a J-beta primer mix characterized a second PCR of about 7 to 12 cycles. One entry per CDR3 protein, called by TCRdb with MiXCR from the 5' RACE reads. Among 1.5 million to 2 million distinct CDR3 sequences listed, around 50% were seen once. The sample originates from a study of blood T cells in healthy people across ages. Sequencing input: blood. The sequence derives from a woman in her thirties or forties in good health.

The CDR3 nucleotides read TGTGCCAGCAGGGAGGGAAAGTCCTATGGCTACACCTTC. Residues: CASREGKSYGYTF. The chain joins TRBV6-2 or TRBV6-3 to TRBJ1-2; D gene unclear. Trimming took 6 bases from V and 4 from J, leaving 12 bases between them. The CDR3 has 13 amino acids. Per the germline V gene, CDR1 is MNHEY and CDR2 is SVGEGT.